The 14 T cell receptor beta chains listed next were all sequenced from one sample in a study of CXCR3-negative and CXCR3-positive naive CD8 T cells. All TRB cDNA libraries came from 5' RACE performed with UMI labels. No DNA is given; TCRdb re-called the 5' RACE reads and lists each CDR3 protein once. In total, the table holds just under 90,000 distinct CDR3 sequences. The antigens these receptors bind are not known. General study points: More hydrophobic TRB CDR3s occurred in CXCR3-positive than in CXCR3-negative naive cells.

Input material: naive CXCR3+ CD8+ T cells from blood. Subset given: CD45RO-CCR7+CD27+CD95- naive CD8+ T cells expressing CXCR3 (TNR3+). These receptors were obtained from a human donor in good health. Some clones in this sample may be carry-over from other donors' samples.

The chain combines TRBV13 with TRBJ2-7. The V gene's germline CDR1 is PRHDT and CDR2 FYEKMQ (reference sequence). The CDR3 consists of 11 residues. The CDR3 sequence: CASSLNYEQYF.

This chain links TRBV7-9 with TRBJ1-4. The CDR3 is 15 amino acids. CDR1 is SEHNR, CDR2 FQNEAQ, per germline (reference sequence). The CDR3 protein is CASSPQEATNEKLFF.

This chain connects TRBV7-6 to TRBJ2-1. CDR1 SGHVS and CDR2 FNYEAQ come from the germline V gene. This CDR3 is 12 amino acids long. The CDR3 reads CASSLYRNEQFF.

The rearrangement uses TRBV28 and TRBJ2-1; TCRdb returns TRBD2, unconfirmable since there is no DNA. Germline V gene data show CDR1 as MDHEN and CDR2 as SYDVKM. This CDR3 has 13 amino acids. The CDR3 reads CASSWRLYNEQFF.

The chain joins TRBV28 to TRBJ1-5. CDR3 length: 13 residues. The germline gives CDR1 MDHEN, CDR2 SYDVKM. CDR3 residues: CASSLENHQPQHF.

The rearrangement uses TRBV5-1 and TRBJ2-5; checking the TCRdb D call of TRBD2 is not possible without DNA. The CDR3 loop spans 14 amino acids. Germline V lookup: CDR1 SGHRS, CDR2 YFSETQ. The chain's CDR3 is CASSLGGEFETQYF.

This chain links TRBV6-5 with TRBJ1-1. Germline CDR1 reads MNHEY; CDR2 reads SVGAGI. The CDR3 totals 13 residues. CDR3 loop: CASRPRLHTEAFF.

The chain couples TRBV3-1 to TRBJ2-2; TCRdb's D call of TRBD2 is untestable without DNA. This CDR3 is 14 amino acids long. CDR1 and CDR2 from the germline V gene are LGHDT and YNNKEL (reference sequence). The chain's CDR3 is CASSRGLATGELFF.

The chain has TRBV5-6 and TRBJ1-1; the TCRdb call, TRBD1, lacks DNA for checking. This CDR3 has 14 residues. Looked up from germline, CDR1 is SGHDT and CDR2 is YYEEEE. The CDR3 is CASSSWGQNTEAFF.

V gene TRBV10-3 combines with J gene TRBJ2-7. Germline assignment: CDR1 ENHRY and CDR2 SYGVKD. The CDR3 runs to 13 residues. CDR3 residues: CAISAGWAYEQYF.

The V and J genes are TRBV27 and TRBJ2-5; the TCRdb D gene call, TRBD1, has no DNA to confirm it. Germline assignment: CDR1 MNHEY and CDR2 SMNVEV (reference sequence). The CDR3 totals 13 residues. CDR3 region: CASRRVMGETQYF.

V is TRBV12-3 or TRBV12-4 and J is TRBJ2-3; the TCRdb D gene call, TRBD2, has no DNA to confirm it. This CDR3 has 19 residues. The CDR3 protein is CASSLLDRSRTSGKGTQYF.

V usage is TRBV7-9 and J usage is TRBJ2-1; the D call of TRBD1 rests on TCRdb alone, since no DNA is present to check it. This CDR3 has 17 amino acids. Per the germline V gene, CDR1 is SEHNR and CDR2 is FQNEAQ (reference sequence). The CDR3 here is CASSPQGDGGAYNEQFF.

The rearrangement joins TRBV28 to TRBJ2-1; TCRdb gives TRBD2 as the D gene, but with no DNA this cannot be confirmed. The CDR3 has 15 amino acids. Germline V gene sequence: CDR1 MDHEN, CDR2 SYDVKM. This chain's CDR3 is CASRQTSGSLNEQFF.